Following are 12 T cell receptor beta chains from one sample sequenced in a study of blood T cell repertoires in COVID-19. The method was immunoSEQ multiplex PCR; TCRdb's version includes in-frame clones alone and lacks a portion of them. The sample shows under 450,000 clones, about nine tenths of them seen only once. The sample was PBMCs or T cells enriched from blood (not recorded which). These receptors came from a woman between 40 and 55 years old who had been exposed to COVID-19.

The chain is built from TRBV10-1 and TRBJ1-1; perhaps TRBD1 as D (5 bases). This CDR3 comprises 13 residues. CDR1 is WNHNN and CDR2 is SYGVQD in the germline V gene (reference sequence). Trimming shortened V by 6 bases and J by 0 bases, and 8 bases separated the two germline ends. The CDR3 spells CASSQGLNTEAFF. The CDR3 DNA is TGCGCCAGCAGCCAGGGCCTGAACACTGAAGCTTTCTTT.

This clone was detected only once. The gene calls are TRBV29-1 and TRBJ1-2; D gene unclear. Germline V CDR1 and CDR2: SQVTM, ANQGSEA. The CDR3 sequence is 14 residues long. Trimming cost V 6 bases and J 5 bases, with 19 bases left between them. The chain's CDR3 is CSVVGGRTEYGYTF. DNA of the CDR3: TGCAGCGTCGTAGGCGGCAGGACTGAGTATGGCTACACCTTC.

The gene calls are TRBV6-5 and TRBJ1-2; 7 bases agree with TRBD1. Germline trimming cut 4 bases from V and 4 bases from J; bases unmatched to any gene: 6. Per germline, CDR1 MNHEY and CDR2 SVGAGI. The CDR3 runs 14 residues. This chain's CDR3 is CASSWDSLGYGYTF. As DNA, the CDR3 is TGTGCCAGCAGTTGGGACAGCCTGGGCTATGGCTACACCTTC.

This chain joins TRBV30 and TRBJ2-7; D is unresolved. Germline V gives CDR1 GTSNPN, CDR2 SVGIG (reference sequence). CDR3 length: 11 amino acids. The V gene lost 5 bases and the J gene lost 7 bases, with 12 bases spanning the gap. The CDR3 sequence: CAWGALDEQYF. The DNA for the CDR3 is TGTGCCTGGGGAGCCTTAGATGAGCAGTACTTC. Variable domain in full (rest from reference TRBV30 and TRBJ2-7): SQTIHQWPATLVQPVGSPLSLECTVEGTSNPNLYWYRQAAGRGLQLLFYSVGIGQISSEVPQNLSASRPQDRQFILSSKKLLLSDSGFYLCAWGALDEQYFGPGTRLTVT.

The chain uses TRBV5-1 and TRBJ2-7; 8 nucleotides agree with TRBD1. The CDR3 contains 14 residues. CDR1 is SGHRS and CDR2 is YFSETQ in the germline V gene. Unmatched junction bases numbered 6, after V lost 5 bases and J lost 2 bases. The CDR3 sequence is CASRPTGDAYEQYF. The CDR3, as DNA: TGCGCCAGCAGACCGACAGGGGACGCCTACGAGCAGTACTTC.

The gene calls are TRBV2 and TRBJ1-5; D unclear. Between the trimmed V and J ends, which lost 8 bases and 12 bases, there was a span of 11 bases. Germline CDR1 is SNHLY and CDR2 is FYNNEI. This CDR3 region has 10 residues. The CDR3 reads CASGSGFQHF. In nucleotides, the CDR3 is TGTGCCAGCGGGAGTGGGTTCCAGCATTTT.

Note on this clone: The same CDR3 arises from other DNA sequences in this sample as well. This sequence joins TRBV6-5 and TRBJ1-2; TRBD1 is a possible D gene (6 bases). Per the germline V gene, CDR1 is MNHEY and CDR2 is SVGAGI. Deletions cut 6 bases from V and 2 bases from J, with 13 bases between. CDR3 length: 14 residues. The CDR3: CASSPLGGNYGYTF. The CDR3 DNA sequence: TGTGCCAGCAGCCCGTTAGGGGGAAACTATGGCTACACCTTC.

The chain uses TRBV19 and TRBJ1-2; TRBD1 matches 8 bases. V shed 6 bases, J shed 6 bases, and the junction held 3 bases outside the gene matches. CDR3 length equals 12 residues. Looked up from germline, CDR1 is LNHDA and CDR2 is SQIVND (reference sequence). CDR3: CASRGQANGYTF. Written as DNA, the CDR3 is TGTGCCAGTAGGGGACAGGCCAATGGCTACACCTTC. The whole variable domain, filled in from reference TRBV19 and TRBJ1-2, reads DGGITQSPKYLFRKEGQNVTLSCEQNLNHDAMYWYRQDPGQGLRLIYYSQIVNDFQKGDIAEGYSVSREKKESFPLTVTSAQKNPTAFYLCASRGQANGYTFGSGTRLTVV.

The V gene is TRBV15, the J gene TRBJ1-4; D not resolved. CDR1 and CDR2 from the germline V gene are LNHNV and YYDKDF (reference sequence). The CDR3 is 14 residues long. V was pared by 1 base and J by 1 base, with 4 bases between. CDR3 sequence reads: CATSRGRTNEKLFF. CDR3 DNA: TGTGCCACCAGCAGAGGGAGAACTAATGAAAAACTGTTTTTT.

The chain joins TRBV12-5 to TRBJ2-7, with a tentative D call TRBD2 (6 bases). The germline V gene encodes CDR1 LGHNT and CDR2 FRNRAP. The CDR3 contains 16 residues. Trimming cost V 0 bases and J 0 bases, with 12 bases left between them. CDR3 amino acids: CASGLVAGRYSYEQYF. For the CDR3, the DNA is TGTGCTAGTGGTTTGGTAGCGGGCCGATACTCCTACGAGCAGTACTTC. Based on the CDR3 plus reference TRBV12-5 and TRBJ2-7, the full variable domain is DARVTQTPRHKVTEMGQEVTMRCQPILGHNTVFWYRQTMMQGLELLAYFRNRAPLDDSGMPKDRFSAEMPDATLATLKIQPSEPRDSAVYFCASGLVAGRYSYEQYFGPGTRLTVT.

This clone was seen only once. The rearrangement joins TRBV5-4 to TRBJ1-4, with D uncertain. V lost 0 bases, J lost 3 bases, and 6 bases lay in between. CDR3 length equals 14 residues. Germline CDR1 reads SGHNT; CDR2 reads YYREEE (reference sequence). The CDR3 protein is CASSLDRSNEKLFF. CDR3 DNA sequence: TGTGCCAGCAGCTTGGACCGGTCTAATGAAAAACTGTTTTTT.

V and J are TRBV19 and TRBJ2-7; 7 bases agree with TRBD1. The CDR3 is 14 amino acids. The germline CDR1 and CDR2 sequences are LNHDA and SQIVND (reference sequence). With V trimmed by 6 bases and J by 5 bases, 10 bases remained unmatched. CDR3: CASSREQGFNEQYF. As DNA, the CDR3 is TGTGCCAGTAGCCGAGAACAGGGGTTCAACGAGCAGTACTTC.